The 28 T cell receptor beta chains below come from one sample, sequenced in a study of cytomegalovirus exposure and HLA in healthy donors. 60 Vbeta and 13 Jbeta primers were used in PCR. Libraries were prepared by immunoSEQ multiplex PCR; TCRdb keeps only in-frame clonotypes and omits some of them. The sample has 170,000 or so clones, roughly 87% seen once. Input material: PBMCs. Receptors originate from a man aged 50 to 60 in good health and CMV-seronegative.

The chain links TRBV30 to TRBJ2-7; 7 bases are a match to TRBD1. Germline values: CDR1 GTSNPN, CDR2 SVGIG (reference sequence). V shed 4 bases, J shed 7 bases, and the junction held 10 bases outside the gene matches. CDR3 length: 13 amino acids. The CDR3 protein is CAWKTGTLGEQYF. In DNA, the CDR3 is TGTGCCTGGAAGACAGGGACCTTGGGGGAGCAGTACTTC.

The chain couples TRBV5-1 to TRBJ2-1; the match to TRBD2 covers 8 bases. V lost 4 bases to trimming and J lost 1 base; unmatched junction nucleotides: 4. The CDR3 consists of 15 residues. Germline assignment: CDR1 SGHRS and CDR2 YFSETQ. Written as DNA, the CDR3 is TGCGCCAGCAGCGCCGGGACTAGTTCCTACAATGAGCAGTTCTTC. Protein sequence: CASSAGTSSYNEQFF.

This chain links TRBV5-1 with TRBJ2-7, with 13 nucleotides matching TRBD2. The CDR3 sequence is 20 residues long. CDR1 is SGHRS and CDR2 is YFSETQ in the germline V gene. J gave up 1 base and V 0 bases, and 13 bases lay outside the gene matches. The CDR3: CASSLGTSGRAFHWSYEQYF. In nucleotides, the CDR3 is TGCGCCAGCAGCTTGGGAACTAGCGGGAGGGCCTTTCACTGGTCCTACGAGCAGTACTTC.

The rearrangement links TRBV9 to TRBJ2-3, with 8 bases matching TRBD1. Germline V gene sequence: CDR1 SGDLS, CDR2 YYNGEE. V lost 4 bases, J lost 3 bases, and 10 bases stayed unmatched. The CDR3 has 16 residues. CDR3 sequence: CASSPRTGMSTDTQYF. The DNA of the CDR3 is TGTGCCAGCAGCCCGCGGACAGGGATGAGTACAGATACGCAGTATTTT.

V and J are TRBV7-3 and TRBJ2-3, with D hard to call. The length of the CDR3 is 15 residues. Germline V gene lookup returns CDR1 SGHTA and CDR2 FQGTGA. With 2 bases removed from V and 4 bases from J, the gap between germline ends came to 13 bases. The CDR3 protein is CASSLGPKNPDTQYF. DNA of the CDR3: TGTGCCAGCAGCTTAGGTCCTAAAAACCCAGATACGCAGTATTTT.

This clone was picked up a small number of times. The rearrangement uses TRBV6-1 and TRBJ2-7; perhaps TRBD2 as D (6 bases). The CDR3 consists of 14 residues. Trimming stripped 8 bases from V and 3 bases from J, with 17 bases between. Germline V gene lookup returns CDR1 MNHNS and CDR2 SASEGT. The CDR3 region is CASGPLGGRYEQYF. The CDR3 DNA reads as TGTGCCAGCGGGCCTCTGGGGGGACGCTACGAGCAGTACTTC.

This clone turned up a few times. The chain combines TRBV7-3 with TRBJ2-3; TRBD2 aligns across 14 bases. V gave up 5 bases and J gave up 5 bases; unmatched junction bases: 6. There are 16 residues in the CDR3. Germline V gives CDR1 SGHTA, CDR2 FQGTGA. The CDR3 loop is CASSTGLAGVGDTQYF. CDR3 coding DNA: TGTGCCAGCAGCACGGGACTAGCGGGAGTGGGAGATACGCAGTATTTT.

The CDR3 bases are TGTGCCAGCAGCTCGGGGGTCATGAACACTGAAGCTTTCTTT. Protein: CASSSGVMNTEAFF. This rearrangement joins TRBV7-2 to TRBJ1-1, with D maybe TRBD1 (5 bases). The CDR3 spans 14 residues. V was trimmed by 4 bases and J by 0 bases, leaving 9 bases between them. Germline lookup yields CDR1 SGHTA and CDR2 FQGNSA.

The chain combines TRBV10-3 with TRBJ1-1, with D perhaps matching TRBD1 (6 bases). Germline CDR1 and CDR2: ENHRY and SYGVKD. The CDR3 has 15 residues. V was pared by 5 bases and J by 4 bases, with 17 bases between. In DNA, the CDR3 is TGTGCCATCAGTCCAGAGGGGGGGGTCCTCACTGAAGCTTTCTTT. This encodes CAISPEGGVLTEAFF.

The rearrangement uses TRBV7-2 and TRBJ2-7; 7 nucleotides align to TRBD1. The germline CDR1 and CDR2 sequences are SGHTA and FQGNSA. The CDR3 contains 15 residues. J was trimmed by 5 bases and V by 2 bases; bases with no gene match: 9. CDR3 DNA: TGTGCCAGCAGCTTATTACGGACAGGATCGGACGAGCAGTACTTC. Translating it yields CASSLLRTGSDEQYF.

V usage is TRBV7-2 and J usage is TRBJ1-2; 8 bases are shared with TRBD1. J lost 4 bases, V lost 4 bases, and 14 bases had no gene match. Germline CDR1 reads SGHTA; CDR2 reads FQGNSA. This CDR3 contains 17 residues. CDR3 DNA: TGTGCCAGCAGCTCCTCAGCGCTCAGGGGGCGAAGCTATGGCTACACCTTC. As protein: CASSSSALRGRSYGYTF.

J is TRBJ2-1 and V is TRBV28; D perhaps matches TRBD1 (7 bases). The V gene's germline CDR1 is MDHEN and CDR2 SYDVKM. Trimming stripped 4 bases from V and 6 bases from J, with 16 bases between. This CDR3 has 15 amino acids. DNA of the CDR3: TGTGCCAGCAGTTCCCCCAGGGGGGTAAGCAATGAGCAGTTCTTC. Protein sequence: CASSSPRGVSNEQFF.

On this clone: The junction departs from the called germline gene at one end, perhaps through a read error. The genes are TRBV7-9 and TRBJ2-7; the match to TRBD2 covers 13 bases. The CDR3 has 18 residues. CDR1 and CDR2 from the germline V gene are SEHNR and FQNEAQ (reference sequence). In nucleotides, the CDR3 is TGTTCCAGCAGCTTAGGACTAGCGGGAGTTGGTGCGCTCGACGAGCAGTACTTC. Translation: CSSSLGLAGVGALDEQYF.

The chain has TRBV28 and TRBJ1-1, with D uncertain. Per germline, CDR1 MDHEN and CDR2 SYDVKM. The V end was cut by 4 bases, the J end by 2 bases, with 2 bases between. The CDR3 has 11 amino acids. The chain's CDR3 is CASSSNTEAFF. CDR3 nucleotides: TGTGCCAGCAGTTCAAACACTGAAGCTTTCTTT.

V usage is TRBV6-5 and J usage is TRBJ1-1; TRBD1 aligns across 9 bases. Germline V gene data show CDR1 as MNHEY and CDR2 as SVGAGI. J was trimmed by 5 bases and V by 6 bases; bases with no gene match: 4. This CDR3 has 13 residues. Here the CDR3 DNA reads TGTGCCAGCAGGACAGGGGGTCGGACTGAAGCTTTCTTT. Translating it yields CASRTGGRTEAFF.

The chain employs TRBV7-2 and TRBJ2-1; 11 bases line up with TRBD2. Trimming removed 2 bases from V and 8 bases from J; junction bases left unmatched: 8. The CDR3 covers 16 residues. The germline CDR1 and CDR2 sequences are SGHTA and FQGNSA. CDR3 region: CASSLSSASGRYEQFF. CDR3 bases: TGTGCCAGCAGCTTAAGTTCGGCTAGCGGGAGGTATGAGCAGTTCTTC.

The chain uses TRBV5-6 and TRBJ1-5; D might be TRBD1 (5 bases). V was trimmed by 4 bases and J by 3 bases, leaving 17 bases between them. Per the germline V gene, CDR1 is SGHDT and CDR2 is YYEEEE. This CDR3 has 16 residues. CDR3 sequence: CASSRRVGWPNQPQHF. Written as DNA, the CDR3 is TGTGCCAGCAGCCGCAGGGTTGGATGGCCCAATCAGCCCCAGCATTTT.

CDR3 in DNA: TGTGCCAGCAGCGTAGGGCGCGGGGATACGCAGTATTTT. Its protein product is CASSVGRGDTQYF. The chain is built from TRBV9 and TRBJ2-3; D is perhaps TRBD2 (5 bases). With 0 bases removed from V and 6 bases from J, the gap between germline ends came to 8 bases. The CDR3 loop spans 13 amino acids. From germline, CDR1 is SGDLS and CDR2 YYNGEE.

The genes are TRBV10-3 and TRBJ2-7; D possibly corresponds to TRBD2 (6 bases). The CDR3 is made up of 17 amino acids. The germline V gene encodes CDR1 ENHRY and CDR2 SYGVKD. Trimming took off 2 bases at V and 5 bases at J, with 22 bases between the two ends. The DNA of the CDR3 is TGTGCCATCAGTGAGCCGGGGGTTCGGGGTCGGGTCCACGAGCAGTACTTC. Protein product: CAISEPGVRGRVHEQYF.

V is TRBV10-3 and J is TRBJ2-1; 14 bases are shared with TRBD2. Looked up from germline, CDR1 is ENHRY and CDR2 is SYGVKD. Trimming took 3 bases from V and 6 from J; bases not matched to a gene: 1. This CDR3 comprises 15 residues. CDR3 DNA: TGTGCCATCAGTGAAGGGACTAGCGGGAGCAATGAGCAGTTCTTC. Amino acids: CAISEGTSGSNEQFF.

This clone was seen just once. The same CDR3 is also encoded by other DNA sequences in this sample. Here the CDR3 DNA reads TGTGCCACCAGCAGAGGGGGCGCCTCCTACAATGAGCAGTTCTTC. Amino acids: CATSRGGASYNEQFF. The chain recombines TRBV15 with TRBJ2-1, with D tentatively TRBD1 (5 bases). The CDR3 has 15 amino acids. Per germline, CDR1 LNHNV and CDR2 YYDKDF (reference sequence). Trimming took 1 base from V and 0 from J, leaving 7 bases between them.

The chain links TRBV7-9 to TRBJ2-2, with 9 bases lining up with TRBD2. CDR1 is SEHNR and CDR2 is FQNEAQ in the germline V gene (reference sequence). The CDR3 contains 18 residues. V shed 5 bases and J 2 bases; nucleotides not matched to a gene: 12. CDR3 protein: CASSQMGLAILNTGELFF. CDR3 nucleotides: TGTGCCAGCAGCCAGATGGGACTAGCTATTTTAAACACCGGGGAGCTGTTTTTT.

The V gene is TRBV5-1, the J gene TRBJ1-1; 7 positions match TRBD1. This CDR3 is 15 amino acids long. Trimming at V came to 0 bases and at J to 1 base, leaving 3 bases not matched to a gene. Germline CDR1 is SGHRS and CDR2 is YFSETQ. The CDR3 DNA reads TGCGCCAGCAGCTTGGTTTCAGGGGGGAACACTGAAGCTTTCTTT. It is translated as CASSLVSGGNTEAFF.

This sequence joins TRBV4-1 and TRBJ2-5, with 13 bases aligning to TRBD2. The end of the DNA aligns better with TRBJ2-7, so the J call may be wrong. This CDR3 has 19 amino acids. Germline loops: CDR1 MGHRA, CDR2 YSYEKL. The CDR3 DNA reads TGCGCCAGCAGCCTCACCGAGGGAACTAGCGGGAGGGGCAGGTACGAGCAGTACTTC. Translating gives CASSLTEGTSGRGRYEQYF.

The V gene is TRBV4-3, the J gene TRBJ1-6, with D possibly matching TRBD1 (5 bases). CDR1 is LGHNA and CDR2 is YSLEER in the germline V gene. The CDR3 loop spans 19 amino acids. V shed 1 base and J shed 0 bases, with 16 bases lying between them. The CDR3 loop reads CASSQVGGTTSSYNSPLHF. The CDR3, as DNA: TGCGCCAGCAGCCAAGTGGGGGGTACTACCAGCTCCTATAATTCACCCCTCCACTTT.

V and J are TRBV6-6 and TRBJ2-5; 13 nucleotides line up with TRBD2. The J call may be faulty, since TRBJ2-7 better matches the DNA end. CDR3 length: 16 amino acids. CDR1 and CDR2 from the germline V gene are MNHNY and SVGAGI (reference sequence). The CDR3 is CASRDGTSGDLYEQYF. The CDR3 DNA sequence: TGTGCCAGCAGAGACGGGACTAGCGGGGACCTATACGAGCAGTACTTC.

This clone was seen only a few times. The CDR3 is CSGGQVEKLFF. The CDR3 bases are TGCAGCGGGGGACAGGTTGAAAAACTGTTTTTT. The V and J genes are TRBV29-1 and TRBJ1-4, with 8 bases lining up with TRBD1. Germline-derived CDR1 and CDR2 are SQVTM and ANQGSEA. There are 11 residues in the CDR3. V shed 7 bases, J shed 7 bases, and the junction held 2 bases outside the gene matches.

The chain has TRBV28 and TRBJ2-4, with 8 bases fitting TRBD1. The CDR3 has 14 residues. Germline trimming cut 0 bases from V and 5 bases from J; bases unmatched to any gene: 0. CDR1 is MDHEN and CDR2 is SYDVKM in the germline V gene. CDR3 DNA sequence: TGTGCCAGCAGTTTATGGACAGGGGAAAACATTCAGTACTTC. Amino acid sequence: CASSLWTGENIQYF.